The clone carrying this T cell receptor beta chain occurred many times. A single record per CDR3 protein comes from TCRdb applying MiXCR to the 5' RACE reads. Of tens of thousands of distinct CDR3 sequences in the sample, 22% were seen once. Trimming removed 4 bases at V and 2 bases at J, with 8 bases between. Germline V lookup: CDR1 SQVTM, CDR2 ANQGSEA. The CDR3 is made up of 12 amino acids. Tregs were sorted as CD4+CD25+CD127-/low cells. The chain carries TRBV29-1 and TRBJ1-1; D not resolved. Source material: Tregs sorted from blood. The source is a female donor with breast cancer. CDR3 in DNA: TGCAGCGTTGCACACTCAAACACTGAAGCTTTCTTT. Protein: CSVAHSNTEAFF.